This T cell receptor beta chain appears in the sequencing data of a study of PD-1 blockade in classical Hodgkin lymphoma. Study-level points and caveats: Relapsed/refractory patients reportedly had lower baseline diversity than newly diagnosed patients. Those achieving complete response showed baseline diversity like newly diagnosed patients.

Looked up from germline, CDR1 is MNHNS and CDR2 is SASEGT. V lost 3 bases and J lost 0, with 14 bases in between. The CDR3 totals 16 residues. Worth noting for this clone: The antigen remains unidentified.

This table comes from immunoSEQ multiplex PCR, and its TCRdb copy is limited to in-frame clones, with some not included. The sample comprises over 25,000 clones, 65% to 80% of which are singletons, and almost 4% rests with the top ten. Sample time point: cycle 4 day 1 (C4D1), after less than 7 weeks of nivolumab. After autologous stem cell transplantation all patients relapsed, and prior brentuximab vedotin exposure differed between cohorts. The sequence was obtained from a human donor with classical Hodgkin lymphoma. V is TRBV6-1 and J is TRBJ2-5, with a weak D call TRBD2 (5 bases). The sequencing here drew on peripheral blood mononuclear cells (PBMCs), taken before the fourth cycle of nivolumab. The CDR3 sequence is CASSERAKAYQETQYF. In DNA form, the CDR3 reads TGTGCCAGCAGTGAGAGGGCGAAAGCGTACCAAGAGACCCAGTACTTC.